These 20 T cell receptor beta chains came from one sample sequenced in a study of T cells expressing NK-cell markers. TCRdb re-called the 5' RACE reads; every CDR3 protein appears as one record, without DNA. Its table lists 200,000 to 300,000 distinct CDR3 sequences. Input material: blood T cells: a sorted CD56 or NKG2C T cell subset, CD4+ or CD8+ T cells, or bulk PBMC T cells (not recorded which). The receptors stem from a woman aged 18 to 75 in good health.

J is TRBJ1-1 and V is TRBV7-2; no DNA is available, so the TRBD1 call from TCRdb remains unchecked. The V gene's germline CDR1 is SGHTA and CDR2 FQGNSA. CDR3 length equals 15 residues. The CDR3 reads CASSPGWRTNTEAFF.

The chain employs TRBV28 and TRBJ2-7; lacking DNA, the TRBD1 call made by TCRdb goes unchecked. The CDR3 runs to 14 residues. Per the germline V gene, CDR1 is MDHEN and CDR2 is SYDVKM. The CDR3 protein is CASSLYGRSYEQYF.

This chain's CDR3 is CASSVVYSPNTGELFF. V gene TRBV9 combines with J gene TRBJ2-2. CDR3 length: 16 residues. The germline CDR1 and CDR2 sequences are SGDLS and YYNGEE.

The V call is TRBV12-3 or TRBV12-4, the J call TRBJ2-2. CDR3 length: 12 residues. The CDR3 loop reads CASIGNTGELFF.

The rearrangement links TRBV9 to TRBJ2-1; as DNA is missing, the TRBD1 call by TCRdb cannot be tested. Germline CDR1 reads SGDLS; CDR2 reads YYNGEE. This CDR3 has 15 amino acids. The CDR3 is CASSVGSGGANEQFF.

This chain connects TRBV12-3 or TRBV12-4 to TRBJ1-5; the D call from TCRdb, TRBD1, cannot be confirmed without DNA. The CDR3 has 13 residues. This CDR3 is CASSPQGVQPQHF.

This sequence joins TRBV12-3 or TRBV12-4 and TRBJ2-1; without DNA, the TCRdb call of TRBD1 cannot be checked. The CDR3 is 14 residues long. CDR3 sequence: CASRSGQFDNEQFF.

The chain uses TRBV7-2 and TRBJ2-3. Per germline, CDR1 SGHTA and CDR2 FQGNSA. The CDR3 spans 15 residues. Here the CDR3 reads CASSLLPQSTDTQYF. Looking up the rest from reference TRBV7-2 and TRBJ2-3 gives the full variable domain: GAGVSQSPSNKVTEKGKDVELRCDPISGHTALYWYRQSLGQGLEFLIYFQGNSAPDKSGLPSDRFSAERTGGSVSTLTIQRTQQEDSAVYLCASSLLPQSTDTQYFGPGTRLTVL.

This chain connects TRBV5-5 to TRBJ2-3; as DNA is missing, the TRBD1 call by TCRdb cannot be tested. Germline CDR1 SGHKS, CDR2 YYEKEE (reference sequence). There are 14 residues in the CDR3. The CDR3 loop reads CASGGDRGGNTQYF.

The chain is built from TRBV9 and TRBJ2-3. The CDR3 totals 15 residues. Germline values: CDR1 SGDLS, CDR2 YYNGEE. CDR3: CASSVDVVKADTQYF.

The chain employs TRBV28 and TRBJ2-1; TCRdb designates TRBD1, a call that cannot be tested without DNA. This CDR3 spans 19 amino acids. Germline V gene lookup returns CDR1 MDHEN and CDR2 SYDVKM. This CDR3 reads CASSRFLGQGPLSYNEQFF. The whole variable domain, filled in from reference TRBV28 and TRBJ2-1, reads DVKVTQSSRYLVKRTGEKVFLECVQDMDHENMFWYRQDPGLGLRLIYFSYDVKMKEKGDIPEGYSVSREKKERFSLILESASTNQTSMYLCASSRFLGQGPLSYNEQFFGPGTRLTVL.

The V call is TRBV6-5, the J call TRBJ2-1. The CDR3 contains 14 residues. From germline, CDR1 is MNHEY and CDR2 SVGAGI. The CDR3 here is CASSYRFSYNEQFF.

The gene calls are TRBV12-3 or TRBV12-4 and TRBJ2-5; TCRdb reports TRBD1, a call that lacks DNA to check it against. The CDR3 is made up of 14 amino acids. The CDR3: CASSPTRGGETQYF.

The chain couples TRBV27 to TRBJ2-2; TCRdb proposes TRBD1, but this gene call is untestable without DNA. The germline CDR1 and CDR2 sequences are MNHEY and SMNVEV (reference sequence). This CDR3 region has 17 residues. The CDR3 sequence: CASSHRSGVQNTGELFF.

This chain joins TRBV20-1 and TRBJ1-5; TCRdb designates TRBD1, a call that cannot be tested without DNA. The CDR3 is 14 residues long. Looked up from germline, CDR1 is DFQATT and CDR2 is SNEGSKA (reference sequence). CDR3 sequence reads: CSANPRGLNQPQHF.

The chain carries TRBV4-2 and TRBJ2-1. CDR3 length: 17 residues. Germline CDR1 reads LGHNA; CDR2 reads YNFKEQ. This CDR3 reads CASSQDQLGNSYNEQFF.

The rearrangement links TRBV6-5 to TRBJ1-6; the D gene TCRdb calls, TRBD1, cannot be checked with no DNA. The germline CDR1 and CDR2 sequences are MNHEY and SVGAGI. The length of the CDR3 is 14 residues. The CDR3: CASSYGGRDSPLHF.

The genes are TRBV6-1 and TRBJ2-1; the D call from TCRdb, TRBD2, cannot be confirmed without DNA. The CDR3 covers 14 residues. From germline, CDR1 is MNHNS and CDR2 SASEGT. The CDR3 spells CASASGGRYNEQFF.

This rearrangement joins TRBV24-1 to TRBJ2-2; the TCRdb call, TRBD2, lacks DNA for checking. CDR1 KGHDR and CDR2 SFDVKD come from the germline V gene. CDR3 length equals 16 residues. The CDR3 loop is CATSDRDSSNTGELFF.

The chain has TRBV6-2 or TRBV6-3 and TRBJ2-2; TCRdb's D gene call, TRBD1, goes unchecked for lack of DNA. The CDR3 has 18 residues. CDR1 and CDR2 (germline): MNHEY, SVGEGT. CDR3 sequence: CASSSPRYTRWVTGELFF.